The 32 T cell receptor beta chains presented below share a single source sample, sequenced in a study of T cell repertoires in cytomegalovirus infection (dated by TCRdb to between 2018 and 2021). The instrument was an Illumina HiSeq 1500. TCRdb cleaned the public reads at Q25 with fastp, built clones with MiXCR and kept in-frame beta chains. Identical CDR3 proteins give one entry, which carries the most common genes and DNA. Present in this sample are approximately 500,000 distinct CDR3 sequences, around a quarter of which were seen just once. The top ten constitute about 13% of the sample. The sample comprised PBMCs. These receptors were obtained from a human donor in good health (CMV status not recorded). Some clones in this sample may be carry-over from other donors' samples.

This clonotype appeared a single time. CDR3 DNA sequence: TGCAGTGCTCAGAGTGCCGGGAGGGGCTACAATGAGCAGTTCTTC. Its translation: CSAQSAGRGYNEQFF. V gene TRBV20-1 combines with J gene TRBJ2-1, with 8 nucleotides matching TRBD2. The germline CDR1 and CDR2 sequences are DFQATT and SNEGSKA (reference sequence). The CDR3 is 15 residues long. Losses at the gene ends were 5 bases for V and 3 bases for J; bases not matched to a gene: 9.

The chain is built from TRBV11-2 and TRBJ1-2, with no clear D. The CDR3 is made up of 12 amino acids. Deletions cut 4 bases from V and 5 bases from J, with 8 bases between. Per germline, CDR1 SGHAT and CDR2 FQNNGV. The CDR3 DNA reads as TGTGCCAGCAGCTCTACGGAGTATGGCTACACCTTC. Amino acid sequence: CASSSTEYGYTF.

The rearrangement uses TRBV7-9 and TRBJ2-1; 8 bases align to TRBD2. This CDR3 spans 15 amino acids. In germline, CDR1 is SEHNR, CDR2 FQNEAQ (reference sequence). Germline trimming cut 3 bases from V and 4 bases from J; bases unmatched to any gene: 5. CDR3 loop: CASSFGIAGYNEQFF. DNA for the CDR3: TGTGCCAGCAGCTTTGGGATAGCGGGGTACAATGAGCAGTTCTTC.

The chain links TRBV5-1 to TRBJ2-1, with D perhaps matching TRBD2 (6 bases). This CDR3 is 14 amino acids long. Germline lookup yields CDR1 SGHRS and CDR2 YFSETQ. The V and J ends lost 1 base and 6 bases respectively, with 11 bases between them. The CDR3 loop is CASSLPSAVNEQFF. DNA of the CDR3: TGCGCCAGCAGCTTGCCTAGCGCGGTCAATGAGCAGTTCTTC.

This clonotype has only a few counts. V is TRBV14 and J is TRBJ2-3; D uncertain. V was shortened by 4 bases and J by 9 bases, with 14 bases between the two germline ends. Per germline, CDR1 SGHDN and CDR2 FVKESK. The CDR3 runs to 13 residues. The chain's CDR3 is CASSPMRSPTQYF. CDR3 coding DNA: TGTGCCAGCAGCCCCATGAGGAGCCCAACGCAGTATTTT.

This clonotype was picked up many times. This chain links TRBV6-1 with TRBJ1-5; D gene unclear. This CDR3 region has 15 residues. Trimming cost V 1 base and J 0 bases, with 7 bases left between them. Germline-derived CDR1 and CDR2 are MNHNS and SASEGT. In DNA, the CDR3 is TGTGCCAGCAGTGAAGGAGTCTATAGCAATCAGCCCCAGCATTTT. Translated, it gives CASSEGVYSNQPQHF.

This clonotype has only a few counts. The V call is TRBV20-1, the J call TRBJ2-1; a weak D match, TRBD1 (6 bases). From germline, CDR1 is DFQATT and CDR2 SNEGSKA (reference sequence). V was clipped by 5 bases and J by 0 bases, with 11 bases between them. This CDR3 is built from 14 residues. The DNA of the CDR3 is TGCAGTGCTGAGGGGGTGAGCTCCTACAATGAGCAGTTCTTC. This gives the protein CSAEGVSSYNEQFF.

The chain is built from TRBV19 and TRBJ2-7, with D unclear. The germline V gene has CDR1 LNHDA and CDR2 SQIVND (reference sequence). Trimming shortened V by 5 bases and J by 2 bases, and 16 bases separated the two germline ends. The length of the CDR3 is 15 residues. DNA of the CDR3: TGTGCCAGTAGTTCCCGCCCCTATGGCACCTACGAGCAGTACTTC. It is translated as CASSSRPYGTYEQYF.

J is TRBJ1-1 and V is TRBV28; the D is unclear. Per germline, CDR1 MDHEN and CDR2 SYDVKM. The CDR3 extends over 10 amino acids. With 7 bases removed from V and 11 bases from J, the gap between germline ends came to 11 bases. CDR3 residues: CASISRRAFF. In DNA form, the CDR3 reads TGTGCCAGCATCTCGAGACGGGCTTTCTTT. The entire variable domain, with the rest obtained from reference TRBV28 and TRBJ1-1, is as follows: DVKVTQSSRYLVKRTGEKVFLECVQDMDHENMFWYRQDPGLGLRLIYFSYDVKMKEKGDIPEGYSVSREKKERFSLILESASTNQTSMYLCASISRRAFFGQGTRLTVV.

This clonotype was counted ten times or more. The chain links TRBV7-2 to TRBJ1-4; 11 nucleotides agree with TRBD1. This CDR3 has 14 amino acids. J was trimmed by 8 bases and V by 7 bases; bases with no gene match: 6. The V gene's germline CDR1 is SGHTA and CDR2 FQGNSA. The CDR3 loop is CASTGDRGGEKLFF. For the CDR3, the DNA is TGTGCCAGCACCGGGGACAGGGGGGGGGAAAAACTGTTTTTT.

This clonotype was seen more than once but under ten times. The V gene is TRBV3-1, the J gene TRBJ1-2; D is ambiguous. Germline values: CDR1 LGHDT, CDR2 YNNKEL (reference sequence). V lost 1 base, J lost 3 bases, and 18 bases lay in between. The CDR3 covers 17 residues. CDR3 bases: TGTGCCAGCAGCCAAGTCGGCAGCGGGTCCGCGGACTATGGCTACACCTTC. Residues: CASSQVGSGSADYGYTF.

The sample holds one count of this clonotype. One base away lies a much larger clone, so this may be a sequencing read error. As DNA, the CDR3 is TGTACCAGCAGCTTACAAATTGGGAGGCAGGGAGAGACCCAGTACTTC. This gives the protein CTSSLQIGRQGETQYF. The chain recombines TRBV7-6 with TRBJ2-5, with D perhaps TRBD2 (6 bases). Germline CDR1 reads SGHVS; CDR2 reads FNYEAQ. The CDR3 consists of 16 residues.

This clonotype was found a few times. The chain recombines TRBV6-2 or TRBV6-3 with TRBJ1-5, with 7 bases identical to TRBD1. Looked up from germline, CDR1 is MNHEY and CDR2 is SVGEGT. Trimming removed 7 bases from V and 0 bases from J; junction bases left unmatched: 6. CDR3 length: 15 amino acids. The CDR3 region is CASTRQGYSNQPQHF. CDR3 nucleotide sequence: TGTGCCAGCACCAGACAGGGATATAGCAATCAGCCCCAGCATTTT.

J is TRBJ2-3 and V is TRBV11-2; D is undetermined. Germline V gene sequence: CDR1 SGHAT, CDR2 FQNNGV. The CDR3 extends over 17 amino acids. The V and J ends lost 2 bases and 2 bases respectively, with 17 bases between them. This chain's CDR3 is CASSLSVSTTDTDTQYF. As DNA, the CDR3 is TGTGCCAGCAGCTTATCAGTGTCCACGACCGACACAGATACGCAGTATTTT.

This clonotype has only a few counts. The chain employs TRBV7-9 and TRBJ2-7; 9 positions match TRBD1. This CDR3 spans 15 amino acids. V shed 5 bases and J 4 bases; nucleotides not matched to a gene: 9. Germline V gene lookup returns CDR1 SEHNR and CDR2 FQNEAQ (reference sequence). CDR3 amino acids: CASSRPRDRVYEQYF. The CDR3, as DNA: TGTGCCAGCAGCAGGCCCCGGGACAGGGTTTACGAGCAGTACTTC.

The V gene is TRBV7-6, the J gene TRBJ2-1; D is unresolved. The CDR3 consists of 12 residues. V was pared by 4 bases and J by 5 bases, with 6 bases between. Germline loops: CDR1 SGHVS, CDR2 FNYEAQ. The CDR3 is CASSWADNEQFF. CDR3 bases: TGTGCCAGCAGCTGGGCGGACAATGAGCAGTTCTTC.

This clonotype was recorded a few times. The chain couples TRBV6-8 to TRBJ1-6; D is possibly TRBD1 (5 bases). The CDR3 sequence is 14 residues long. Trimming cost V 9 bases and J 7 bases, with 16 bases left between them. Germline V gene sequence: CDR1 MNHGY, CDR2 SAAAGT. The CDR3 coding sequence is TGTGCCAGTCACCCCGATAGGGGAAATTCACCCCTCCACTTT. It codes for CASHPDRGNSPLHF.

The V call is TRBV6-1, the J call TRBJ1-1; D is unresolved. The V end was cut by 0 bases, the J end by 0 bases, with 5 bases between. The CDR3 spans 14 residues. The germline V gene has CDR1 MNHNS and CDR2 SASEGT. The CDR3 DNA reads TGTGCCAGCAGTGAAGCTGGACTGAACACTGAAGCTTTCTTT. Translated: CASSEAGLNTEAFF.

The chain uses TRBV6-6 and TRBJ2-1, with 9 nucleotides matching TRBD2. This CDR3 is 14 amino acids long. V lost 6 bases to trimming and J lost 8 bases; unmatched junction nucleotides: 8. Per the germline V gene, CDR1 is MNHNY and CDR2 is SVGAGI (reference sequence). The CDR3 loop is CASRDISGRHEQFF. The CDR3 coding sequence is TGTGCCAGCAGGGATATTAGCGGGAGACATGAGCAGTTCTTC.

The chain has TRBV30 and TRBJ2-3, with TRBD1 identical over 7 bases. J lost 4 bases, V lost 2 bases, and 9 bases had no gene match. The CDR3 totals 15 residues. Germline CDR1 GTSNPN, CDR2 SVGIG (reference sequence). The DNA of the CDR3 is TGTGCCTGGAGTCTAAAACAGGGGACCCCAGATACGCAGTATTTT. It specifies CAWSLKQGTPDTQYF.

This clonotype was observed a handful of times. V usage is TRBV20-1 and J usage is TRBJ2-3; 14 bases are a match to TRBD2. The CDR3 runs to 18 residues. Germline V gene lookup returns CDR1 DFQATT and CDR2 SNEGSKA (reference sequence). V gave up 0 bases and J gave up 4 bases; unmatched junction bases: 9. The DNA for the CDR3 is TGCAGTGCTAGAGATTTCTTCGGGACTAGCGGGAGTCCAGATACGCAGTATTTT. Translation gives CSARDFFGTSGSPDTQYF.

The J gene is TRBJ2-3, the V gene TRBV5-1; D unresolved. Trimming took off 4 bases at V and 3 bases at J, with 12 bases between the two ends. The CDR3 totals 14 residues. CDR1 is SGHRS and CDR2 is YFSETQ in the germline V gene. CDR3 DNA sequence: TGCGCCAGCAGCCGAGGATTGGAAACAGATACGCAGTATTTT. This codes for CASSRGLETDTQYF.

The CDR3 nucleotides read TGTGCCGGCCGGTGGGGTGATACGCAGTATTTT. Residues: CAGRWGDTQYF. This chain uses TRBV2 with TRBJ2-3; no clear D. CDR3 length: 11 amino acids. Deletions cut 11 bases from V and 6 bases from J, with 12 bases between. Per germline, CDR1 SNHLY and CDR2 FYNNEI.

CDR3 amino acids: CASLSLGPGEQYF. CDR3 in DNA: TGTGCCAGCTTATCCCTGGGACCCGGGGAGCAGTACTTC. The V and J genes are TRBV2 and TRBJ2-7; D tentatively fits TRBD1 or TRBD2 (5 bases each). Trimming stripped 8 bases from V and 7 bases from J, with 18 bases between. The CDR3 has 13 residues. The germline V gene encodes CDR1 SNHLY and CDR2 FYNNEI.

Concerning this clonotype: This sequence may be a read error, since a much larger clone differs from it by one base. V is TRBV7-3 and J is TRBJ1-1; D ambiguous. This CDR3 spans 12 amino acids. CDR1 and CDR2 (germline): SGHTA, FQGTGA. CDR3 protein: CAGVRMNTEAVF. The CDR3 bases are TGTGCCGGGGTCCGGATGAACACTGAAGCTGTCTTT.

The rearrangement links TRBV7-3 to TRBJ2-3; 12 bases align to TRBD2. Germline lookup yields CDR1 SGHTA and CDR2 FQGTGA. V was pared by 0 bases and J by 6 bases, with 7 bases of the junction left unmatched. The CDR3 is made up of 17 amino acids. The CDR3: CASSLTSLAGGPDTQYF. As DNA, the CDR3 is TGTGCCAGCAGCTTAACTAGCCTAGCGGGAGGGCCCGATACGCAGTATTTT. Complete variable domain (other parts from reference TRBV7-3 and TRBJ2-3): GAGVSQTPSNKVTEKGKYVELRCDPISGHTALYWYRQSLGQGPEFLIYFQGTGAADDSGLPNDRFFAVRPEGSVSTLKIQRTERGDSAVYLCASSLTSLAGGPDTQYFGPGTRLTVL.

This clonotype was seen a handful of times. The CDR3 loop reads CASSQGALRPHNEQFF. For the CDR3, the DNA is TGTGCCAGCAGCCAAGGAGCGCTACGGCCGCACAATGAGCAGTTCTTC. V usage is TRBV3-1 and J usage is TRBJ2-1; D call uncertain. Trimming left V 1 base short and J 5 bases short, with 15 bases between. CDR1 and CDR2 (germline): LGHDT, YNNKEL (reference sequence). The CDR3 totals 16 residues.

The V call is TRBV27, the J call TRBJ2-3, with a weak D call TRBD2 (7 bases). The V and J ends lost 7 bases and 0 bases respectively, with 11 bases between them. The CDR3 loop spans 14 amino acids. Germline loops: CDR1 MNHEY, CDR2 SMNVEV (reference sequence). CDR3 in amino acids: CASTPGGSTDTQYF. The DNA of the CDR3 is TGTGCCAGCACCCCGGGGGGCAGCACAGATACGCAGTATTTT.

The chain links TRBV20-1 to TRBJ2-7, with a tentative D call TRBD2 (6 bases). V was pared by 5 bases and J by 4 bases, with 9 bases between. The CDR3 has 11 residues. The V gene's germline CDR1 is DFQATT and CDR2 SNEGSKA (reference sequence). CDR3 nucleotides: TGCAGTGCTTCTGCGGGGTACGAGCAGTACTTC. This gives the protein CSASAGYEQYF.

Here the CDR3 DNA reads TGTGCCAGCAGCGCTAGTGAGCAGTTCTTC. Its protein product is CASSASEQFF. The chain has TRBV12-3 or TRBV12-4 and TRBJ2-1; D remains ambiguous. The CDR3 length is 10 residues. The germline V and J ends were trimmed by 6 bases and 9 bases, with 6 bases remaining between them.

This clonotype occurred a few times. The CDR3 sequence: CASSPRDRGDNSPLHF. CDR3 nucleotide sequence: TGTGCCAGTAGTCCAAGAGACAGGGGAGATAATTCACCCCTCCACTTT. The chain is built from TRBV19 and TRBJ1-6; the match to TRBD1 covers 8 bases. The junction had 8 bases not matched to a gene; V was cut back by 5 bases and J by 5 bases. Per germline, CDR1 LNHDA and CDR2 SQIVND (reference sequence). CDR3 length: 16 amino acids.

The CDR3: CASSYSRVNQPQHF. The DNA of the CDR3 is TGTGCCAGCAGTTACTCGCGTGTGAATCAGCCCCAGCATTTT. This chain links TRBV6-5 with TRBJ1-5; no clear D. This CDR3 has 14 residues. V lost 0 bases to trimming and J lost 4 bases, with 7 bases between them. Germline CDR1 and CDR2: MNHEY and SVGAGI.